This TCR beta chain was sequenced during a study of T cell repertoires in cytomegalovirus infection. Study context: CMV infection together with matching HLA type was indicated by public TCR beta signatures. Study results and limitations: CMV-specific TCR beta clonotypes restricted by HLA-C dominated the ex vivo response. Of the TCR beta families, the public ones yielded a cumulative frequency that identified carriers of CMV plus the relevant HLA.

One entry per CDR3 protein, called by TCRdb with MiXCR from the reads. The sample lists under 300,000 distinct CDR3 sequences, roughly 12% occurring once. Comment on this clonotype: Its specificity is unknown.

Trimming left V 2 bases short and J 7 bases short, with 11 bases between. The CDR3 covers 12 residues. The germline V gene has CDR1 DFQATT and CDR2 SNEGSKA (reference sequence). The sequence was collected from a human donor in good health (CMV status not recorded). Some clones in this sample may be carry-over from other donors' samples. The sequencing sample was made of PBMCs. The V call is TRBV20-1, the J call TRBJ1-2; D perhaps matches TRBD1 (5 bases). The DNA for the CDR3 is TGCAGTGCTAGACCCAGGGTCTCTGGCTACACCTTC. Its translation: CSARPRVSGYTF.